This TCR beta chain was sequenced during a study of blood T cell repertoires in COVID-19. On the study more broadly: Sites across the United States, Italy and Spain contributed samples from acute and convalescent COVID-19. Nucleic acid was either cDNA or gDNA, and it came from T cells, B-cell-depleted T cells, or PBMCs.

Enrollees, about 18 to 100 years old, lived in about two dozen US areas. Participants reported their clinical history, and cohort assignment relied on those reports. This CDR3 has 13 amino acids. Germline V gene data show CDR1 as MNHEY and CDR2 as SVGEGT. Trimming removed 2 bases from V and 6 bases from J, with 10 bases in between. Only in-frame clones appear in the TCRdb table, and some are missing; sequencing was by immunoSEQ multiplex PCR. The repertoire includes over 350,000 clones, approximately 90% of them detected once, and almost 2% sits in the top ten. The source of this sequence is a woman under 30 with acute COVID-19. The sample taken for sequencing was PBMCs or T cells enriched from blood (not recorded which). This rearrangement joins TRBV6-2 or TRBV6-3 to TRBJ1-2; D not certain. Here the CDR3 reads CASSYARRDGYTF. The CDR3 DNA sequence: TGTGCCAGCAGTTACGCGAGGCGGGATGGCTACACCTTC.